These 15 T cell receptor beta chains came from one sample sequenced in a study of blood T cell repertoires in COVID-19. Libraries were prepared by immunoSEQ multiplex PCR; TCRdb keeps only in-frame clonotypes and omits some of them. The sample records fewer than 350,000 clones, 85% being singletons. Sequenced sample: PBMCs or T cells enriched from blood (not recorded which). The source is a woman between 50 and 59 years old who had recovered from COVID-19.

V usage is TRBV30 and J usage is TRBJ2-2; 12 bases line up with TRBD2. The V gene end was trimmed by 7 bases and the J gene end by 6 bases; junction bases not matched to a gene: 6. The CDR3 loop spans 14 amino acids. The germline V gene has CDR1 GTSNPN and CDR2 SVGIG (reference sequence). CDR3 sequence: CASGLAGGPGELFF. The CDR3 DNA reads TGTGCCTCGGGGCTAGCGGGGGGGCCCGGGGAGCTGTTTTTT.

The J gene is TRBJ2-1, the V gene TRBV6-2 or TRBV6-3, with D possibly TRBD2 on 6 matching bases. The CDR3 consists of 14 residues. The V gene lost 2 bases and the J gene lost 3 bases, with 8 bases spanning the gap. Germline V gives CDR1 MNHEY, CDR2 SVGEGT. The CDR3 is CASSYAGYYNEQFF. CDR3 DNA: TGTGCCAGCAGTTACGCGGGATACTACAATGAGCAGTTCTTC.

V and J are TRBV19 and TRBJ1-2; TRBD1 matches at 10 bases. Trimming at V came to 7 bases and at J to 6 bases, leaving 11 bases not matched to a gene. The CDR3 totals 15 residues. Germline V gene lookup returns CDR1 LNHDA and CDR2 SQIVND (reference sequence). The CDR3 is CASTDRGYREDGYTF. CDR3 nucleotides: TGTGCCAGTACGGACAGGGGGTATCGGGAGGATGGCTACACCTTC.

The chain is built from TRBV9 and TRBJ2-1; TRBD1 might be the D (6 bases). CDR3 size: 16 residues. Germline assignment: CDR1 SGDLS and CDR2 YYNGEE. V shed 0 bases and J shed 8 bases, with 18 bases lying between them. Here the CDR3 DNA reads TGTGCCAGCAGCGTAGTACAGGGTAACCCCTTTTATGAGCAGTTCTTC. Its protein is CASSVVQGNPFYEQFF.

The V gene is TRBV19, the J gene TRBJ2-1, with TRBD2 matching over 8 bases. The germline V gene encodes CDR1 LNHDA and CDR2 SQIVND (reference sequence). This CDR3 contains 16 residues. V shed 5 bases and J 7 bases; nucleotides not matched to a gene: 13. Here the CDR3 reads CASSDSPGLVKNEQFF. The CDR3 coding sequence is TGTGCCAGTAGTGATTCCCCGGGACTAGTCAAGAATGAGCAGTTCTTC.

This chain connects TRBV16 to TRBJ1-2; D possibly corresponds to TRBD1 (5 bases). The germline V gene has CDR1 KGHSY and CDR2 FQNENV. This CDR3 region has 17 residues. Trimming removed 2 bases from V and 2 bases from J, with 18 bases in between. CDR3 region: CASSQVQATGPNYGYTF. The CDR3 coding sequence is TGTGCCAGCAGCCAAGTCCAGGCAACAGGTCCCAACTATGGCTACACCTTC.

This sequence joins TRBV7-3 and TRBJ2-1; a possible D gene is TRBD2 (6 bases). Germline CDR1 is SGHTA and CDR2 is FQGTGA. CDR3 length: 15 residues. V was pared by 5 bases and J by 8 bases, with 19 bases between. The DNA for the CDR3 is TGTGCCAGCAGCCCAACTAAAGTGGGGGGTGATGAGCAGTTCTTC. This codes for CASSPTKVGGDEQFF. The complete variable domain, with remaining parts taken from reference TRBV7-3 and TRBJ2-1, reads GAGVSQTPSNKVTEKGKYVELRCDPISGHTALYWYRQSLGQGPEFLIYFQGTGAADDSGLPNDRFFAVRPEGSVSTLKIQRTERGDSAVYLCASSPTKVGGDEQFFGPGTRLTVL.

The V gene is TRBV3-1 (or the pseudogene TRBV3-2), the J gene TRBJ1-5, with D uncertain. CDR3 length: 15 residues. Germline CDR1 reads LGHDT; CDR2 reads YNNKEL (reference sequence). The germline V and J ends were trimmed by 0 bases and 11 bases, with 17 bases remaining between them. The CDR3, as DNA: TGTGCCAGCAGCCAAGATCTAGGATCCCGGGGAGCCCAGCATTTT. Protein sequence: CASSQDLGSRGAQHF.

Here the CDR3 reads CASSLGTGGGEEKLFF. The CDR3 DNA reads as TGTGCCAGCAGCTTGGGGACAGGGGGCGGTGAGGAAAAACTGTTTTTT. The V and J genes are TRBV5-5 and TRBJ1-4; 11 bases map to TRBD1. The V segment lost 0 bases and the J segment 8 bases; nucleotides outside the gene matches: 6. Germline lookup yields CDR1 SGHKS and CDR2 YYEKEE (reference sequence). This CDR3 is built from 16 residues.

This clone was recorded a few times. The rearrangement uses TRBV30 and TRBJ1-3, with D unresolved. Between the trimmed V and J ends, which lost 2 bases and 4 bases, there was a span of 9 bases. This CDR3 is 13 amino acids long. Germline V lookup: CDR1 GTSNPN, CDR2 SVGIG (reference sequence). CDR3: CAWSPTRGNTIYF. The CDR3 DNA reads TGTGCCTGGAGTCCCACTCGGGGAAACACCATATATTTT.

This clone appeared many times. The chain recombines TRBV30 with TRBJ1-6; 7 nucleotides match TRBD1. This CDR3 comprises 13 residues. J lost 7 bases, V lost 3 bases, and 3 bases had no gene match. Per germline, CDR1 GTSNPN and CDR2 SVGIG (reference sequence). In nucleotides, the CDR3 is TGTGCCTGGAGCGGGACAGCGAATTCACCCCTCCACTTT. This gives the protein CAWSGTANSPLHF.

The gene calls are TRBV30 and TRBJ1-2; D uncertain. Germline V gene sequence: CDR1 GTSNPN, CDR2 SVGIG (reference sequence). Trimming left V 2 bases short and J 7 bases short, with 8 bases between. The CDR3 has 11 amino acids. CDR3 protein: CAWSLQFGYTF. DNA of the CDR3: TGTGCCTGGAGTTTACAGTTTGGCTACACCTTC.

This chain links TRBV27 with TRBJ2-1; a weak D match, TRBD1 (6 bases). CDR1 is MNHEY, CDR2 SMNVEV, per germline (reference sequence). The CDR3 consists of 15 residues. The ends were cut back, 2 bases at V and 1 base at J, with 9 bases in the middle. This CDR3 is CASSLEGVSYNEQFF. CDR3 DNA sequence: TGTGCCAGCAGTTTAGAGGGGGTATCCTACAATGAGCAGTTCTTC.

This sequence joins TRBV5-1 and TRBJ2-2, with D possibly TRBD1 on 6 matching bases. This CDR3 is built from 17 residues. From germline, CDR1 is SGHRS and CDR2 YFSETQ. Trimming took 0 bases from V and 0 from J, leaving 12 bases between them. CDR3 sequence (DNA): TGCGCCAGCAGCTTGGGACACAGGGACGCGAACACCGGGGAGCTGTTTTTT. It is translated as CASSLGHRDANTGELFF.

The chain carries TRBV30 and TRBJ1-1, with a possible D match to TRBD1 (5 bases). Germline-derived CDR1 and CDR2 are GTSNPN and SVGIG (reference sequence). The CDR3 length is 14 residues. Trimming took 2 bases from V and 9 from J, leaving 19 bases between them. The CDR3 loop is CAWSKTTGASKAFF. The CDR3 bases are TGTGCCTGGAGTAAAACTACAGGAGCTTCGAAAGCTTTCTTT.